This paragraph reports one TCR beta chain. Its antigen is unidentified. TCR beta cDNA libraries included unique molecular identifiers. Via MiXCR, TCRdb re-called the PCR reads, giving one row per CDR3 protein. There are approximately 630,000 distinct CDR3 sequences in the sample; approximately 60% occur only once, and roughly 12% lies in the top ten. This sample was included in a study of post-analysis software for immune sequencing data. General study results and limits: Samples sharing a preparation batch grouped tightly together when assessed by F measure. Higher frequency in patients than in controls was seen for five TRBV segments, with TRBV5-6, TRBV5-1 and TRBV20-1 among them.

The germline V gene encodes CDR1 KGHDR and CDR2 SFDVKD. Trimming at V came to 4 bases and at J to 7 bases, leaving 3 bases not matched to a gene. The CDR3 spans 13 residues. This chain uses TRBV24-1 with TRBJ2-1; TRBD1 matches 7 bases. Sequenced sample: blood. This TCR derives from a girl between 2 and 10 years old with multiple sclerosis. CDR3 protein: CATSERQGNEQFF. For the CDR3, the DNA is TGTGCCACCAGTGAGCGACAGGGAAATGAGCAGTTCTTC.